The 23 T cell receptor beta chains below all came from one sample that was sequenced in a study of graft-versus-host responses after intestinal transplantation. Assay: immunoSEQ multiplex PCR; the TCRdb copy retains only in-frame clones and omits some. This sample carries 95,000 to 150,000 clones, around 93% of them seen once, and the ten largest clones take 0.09% to 0.15%. What these receptors recognize is not known. The specimen comprised unstimulated CD4+ T cells sorted from spleen or lymph node cells, sampled before intestinal transplant. The receptor set was obtained from a human donor who received an intestinal transplant.

CDR3 region: CASSFSSSTDTQYF. In DNA form, the CDR3 reads TGCGCCAGCAGCTTCTCCTCTAGCACAGATACGCAGTATTTT. The chain couples TRBV5-1 to TRBJ2-3; D gene ambiguous. Germline V CDR1 and CDR2: SGHRS, YFSETQ. Trimming cost V 2 bases and J 0 bases, with 7 bases left between them. The CDR3 runs to 14 residues.

This clone came up once. The chain joins TRBV27 to TRBJ1-2; weak D call: TRBD1 (6 bases). The germline V and J ends were trimmed by 4 bases and 5 bases, with 11 bases remaining between them. This CDR3 contains 13 residues. Germline V gene data show CDR1 as MNHEY and CDR2 as SMNVEV (reference sequence). The CDR3 bases are TGTGCCAGCAGTTCAACAGGGCAGTATGGCTACACCTTC. Translated, it gives CASSSTGQYGYTF.

Concerning this clone itself: A read error may produce the germline difference seen at one junction end. The chain carries TRBV5-4 and TRBJ2-1; 11 nucleotides agree with TRBD2. Germline V CDR1 and CDR2: SGHNT, YYREEE (reference sequence). This CDR3 is built from 18 residues. The CDR3 bases are TGTGCCAGCGGCTTAGGGGGACGTAGCGGGAGGGCTTACAATGAGCAGTTCTTC. This translates into CASGLGGRSGRAYNEQFF.

V usage is TRBV12-5 and J usage is TRBJ2-6, with no clear D. V dropped 2 bases and J dropped 0 bases, with 14 bases sitting between them. The germline V gene encodes CDR1 LGHNT and CDR2 FRNRAP. There are 18 residues in the CDR3. CDR3 sequence reads: CASGLRVSSGSGANVLTF. CDR3 coding DNA: TGTGCTAGTGGTTTGCGGGTCAGCTCCGGCTCTGGGGCCAACGTCCTGACTTTC.

The J gene is TRBJ2-1, the V gene TRBV9; 8 bases agree with TRBD2. The length of the CDR3 is 17 residues. With 4 bases clipped from V and 2 bases from J, the junction kept 11 bases outside the gene matches. CDR1 SGDLS and CDR2 YYNGEE come from the germline V gene. Written as DNA, the CDR3 is TGTGCCAGCAGCTCAACCTTAGCGGGATTAGCCTACAATGAGCAGTTCTTC. Translation: CASSSTLAGLAYNEQFF. The whole variable domain, remainder taken from reference TRBV9 and TRBJ2-1, is DSGVTQTPKHLITATGQRVTLRCSPRSGDLSVYWYQQSLDQGLQFLIQYYNGEERAKGNILERFSAQQFPDLHSELNLSSLELGDSALYFCASSSTLAGLAYNEQFFGPGTRLTVL.

The J gene is TRBJ2-5, the V gene TRBV2; D is unresolved. V lost 3 bases and J lost 1, with 9 bases in between. This CDR3 spans 14 amino acids. CDR1 SNHLY and CDR2 FYNNEI come from the germline V gene. CDR3 sequence: CASSERQPQETQYF. In DNA form, the CDR3 reads TGTGCCAGCAGTGAGAGACAACCCCAAGAGACCCAGTACTTC.

The V call is TRBV7-8, the J call TRBJ2-1, with D perhaps TRBD1 or TRBD2 (6 bases each). The germline V and J ends were trimmed by 4 bases and 1 base, with 14 bases remaining between them. Per the germline V gene, CDR1 is SGHVS and CDR2 is FQNEAQ. The CDR3 length is 16 residues. CDR3: CASSSSGGGSYNEQFF. The DNA for the CDR3 is TGTGCCAGCAGCTCCTCAGGAGGGGGTTCCTACAATGAGCAGTTCTTC.

The rearrangement links TRBV5-6 to TRBJ2-3; 12 positions match TRBD2. Germline V gene lookup returns CDR1 SGHDT and CDR2 YYEEEE. The CDR3 spans 16 residues. Unmatched junction bases numbered 4, after V lost 5 bases and J lost 0 bases. The CDR3 sequence: CASSRTSGGSTDTQYF. The CDR3 coding sequence is TGTGCCAGCAGTCGTACTAGCGGGGGGAGCACAGATACGCAGTATTTT.

J is TRBJ1-3 and V is TRBV6-5; D remains ambiguous. The CDR3 consists of 12 residues. With 8 bases removed from V and 10 bases from J, the gap between germline ends came to 15 bases. Germline assignment: CDR1 MNHEY and CDR2 SVGAGI. The chain's CDR3 is CASARPGGTIYF. CDR3 DNA sequence: TGTGCCAGCGCGAGGCCCGGTGGAACCATATATTTT.

This rearrangement joins TRBV18 to TRBJ2-7, with TRBD2 matching 10 bases. CDR3 length equals 15 residues. Trimming at V came to 4 bases and at J to 0 bases, leaving 3 bases not matched to a gene. The germline V gene encodes CDR1 KGHSH and CDR2 LQKENI. The CDR3 DNA follows: TGTGCCAGCTCACTCCCTAGCGGGAGCTCCTACGAGCAGTACTTC. Residues: CASSLPSGSSYEQYF.

The chain combines TRBV29-1 with TRBJ1-4; TRBD1 might be the D (5 bases). The V end was cut by 0 bases, the J end by 3 bases, with 11 bases between. The CDR3 length is 15 residues. Germline V gene sequence: CDR1 SQVTM, CDR2 ANQGSEA. The CDR3 coding sequence is TGCAGCGTTGAAGACCCCGGGGGGTCTAATGAAAAACTGTTTTTT. Protein sequence: CSVEDPGGSNEKLFF.

The chain has TRBV5-1 and TRBJ2-7, with TRBD1 identical over 12 bases. The CDR3 runs 15 residues. CDR1 is SGHRS and CDR2 is YFSETQ in the germline V gene. Unmatched junction bases numbered 5, after V lost 2 bases and J lost 5 bases. The CDR3 bases are TGCGCCAGCAGCTTTTGGGGACAGGGGGCCCACGAGCAGTACTTC. Its protein is CASSFWGQGAHEQYF.

This clone has just one count. The chain combines TRBV11-1 with TRBJ2-6; D remains ambiguous. V was clipped by 5 bases and J by 2 bases, with 7 bases between them. The length of the CDR3 is 14 residues. Germline assignment: CDR1 SGHAT and CDR2 FQDESV (reference sequence). In nucleotides, the CDR3 is TGTGCCAGCAGCCTAAACGCTGGGGCCAACGTCCTGACTTTC. Translation: CASSLNAGANVLTF. The full variable domain, rest sourced from reference TRBV11-1 and TRBJ2-6, is EAEVAQSPRYKITEKSQAVAFWCDPISGHATLYWYRQILGQGPELLVQFQDESVVDDSQLPKDRFSAERLKGVDSTLKIQPAELGDSAMYLCASSLNAGANVLTFGAGSRLTVL.

The gene calls are TRBV6-6 and TRBJ2-7; the D gene is possibly TRBD1 (6 bases). The V end lost 0 bases, the J end lost 1 base, and 10 bases lay between the germline ends. The germline gives CDR1 MNHNY, CDR2 SVGAGI (reference sequence). The length of the CDR3 is 15 residues. The CDR3 DNA is TGTGCCAGCAGTTACTCGACAGGCGTTTCCTACGAGCAGTACTTC. Amino acid sequence: CASSYSTGVSYEQYF.

This clone was counted once. The rearrangement links TRBV11-2 to TRBJ2-3, with D uncertain. The CDR3 runs 18 residues. V shed 2 bases and J shed 0 bases, with 18 bases lying between them. Germline CDR1 is SGHAT and CDR2 is FQNNGV. The CDR3, as DNA: TGTGCCAGCAGCTTAAGGGTAATGGACGTATCTAGCACAGATACGCAGTATTTT. Translating gives CASSLRVMDVSSTDTQYF. Using reference TRBV11-2 and TRBJ2-3 for the parts outside the CDR3, the full variable domain is EAGVAQSPRYKIIEKRQSVAFWCNPISGHATLYWYQQILGQGPKLLIQFQNNGVVDDSQLPKDRFSAERLKGVDSTLKIQPAKLEDSAVYLCASSLRVMDVSSTDTQYFGPGTRLTVL.

V is TRBV7-9 and J is TRBJ2-5; D gene uncertain. CDR1 and CDR2 (germline): SEHNR, FQNEAQ (reference sequence). This CDR3 has 11 amino acids. The V and J ends lost 5 bases and 4 bases respectively, with 5 bases between them. CDR3 coding DNA: TGTGCCAGCAGCCACAGAGAGACCCAGTACTTC. Its protein product is CASSHRETQYF.

This clone has only one observation. The rearrangement joins TRBV6-5 to TRBJ2-4; D is unclear. The CDR3 consists of 14 residues. V lost 6 bases and J lost 0, with 9 bases in between. Germline values: CDR1 MNHEY, CDR2 SVGAGI. The CDR3, as DNA: TGTGCCAGCAGCGAGAGTTTAGCCAAAAACATTCAGTACTTC. Its protein product is CASSESLAKNIQYF.

The CDR3 DNA follows: TGTGCCAGCAGCCTGGGAGGTAGCGGGAGTGCAGATACGCAGTATTTT. It is translated as CASSLGGSGSADTQYF. The V call is TRBV11-3, the J call TRBJ2-3, with 9 nucleotides matching TRBD2. Germline V CDR1 and CDR2: SGHNT, YENEEA. Trimming cost V 5 bases and J 4 bases; bases outside gene matches: 10. The CDR3 covers 16 residues.

This clone is a singleton in its sample. The rearrangement uses TRBV19 and TRBJ2-5; TRBD2 matches 9 bases. Germline V gene sequence: CDR1 LNHDA, CDR2 SQIVND (reference sequence). V gave up 2 bases and J gave up 5 bases; unmatched junction bases: 6. CDR3 length: 15 amino acids. CDR3 sequence (DNA): TGTGCCAGTAGTATAAGGGTAGCGGGAGTGGAGACCCAGTACTTC. Translating gives CASSIRVAGVETQYF.

This clone turned up a few times. V gene TRBV10-3 combines with J gene TRBJ2-7, with 7 positions matching TRBD2. The germline V gene encodes CDR1 ENHRY and CDR2 SYGVKD. The J segment lost 5 bases and the V segment lost 8 bases, leaving 6 bases of the junction unmatched. The CDR3 loop spans 12 amino acids. The CDR3 nucleotides are TGTGCCATCGGAATAGCGGGCGACGAGCAGTACTTC. Translating gives CAIGIAGDEQYF.

V and J are TRBV7-3 and TRBJ2-3; 9 nucleotides match TRBD2. CDR1 is SGHTA and CDR2 is FQGTGA in the germline V gene. The V segment lost 3 bases and the J segment 1 base; nucleotides outside the gene matches: 11. The CDR3 covers 18 residues. The CDR3 DNA sequence: TGTGCCAGCAGCTTCCTAGCGGGAACCCCAGGGGGCACAGATACGCAGTATTTT. Encoded protein: CASSFLAGTPGGTDTQYF.

V usage is TRBV7-9 and J usage is TRBJ1-5; D gene ambiguous. Germline V gene data show CDR1 as SEHNR and CDR2 as FQNEAQ (reference sequence). Trimming removed 2 bases from V and 7 bases from J, with 3 bases in between. The CDR3 sequence is 11 residues long. CDR3: CASSLNQPQHF. As DNA, the CDR3 is TGTGCCAGCAGCTTAAACCAGCCCCAGCATTTT.

V gene TRBV28 combines with J gene TRBJ1-2, with 9 positions matching TRBD1. The junction had 6 bases not matched to a gene; V was cut back by 8 bases and J by 2 bases. The CDR3 sequence is 14 residues long. CDR1 is MDHEN and CDR2 is SYDVKM in the germline V gene. In DNA form, the CDR3 reads TGTGCCAGCGACCGGGGACAGGGAAACTATGGCTACACCTTC. This codes for CASDRGQGNYGYTF.